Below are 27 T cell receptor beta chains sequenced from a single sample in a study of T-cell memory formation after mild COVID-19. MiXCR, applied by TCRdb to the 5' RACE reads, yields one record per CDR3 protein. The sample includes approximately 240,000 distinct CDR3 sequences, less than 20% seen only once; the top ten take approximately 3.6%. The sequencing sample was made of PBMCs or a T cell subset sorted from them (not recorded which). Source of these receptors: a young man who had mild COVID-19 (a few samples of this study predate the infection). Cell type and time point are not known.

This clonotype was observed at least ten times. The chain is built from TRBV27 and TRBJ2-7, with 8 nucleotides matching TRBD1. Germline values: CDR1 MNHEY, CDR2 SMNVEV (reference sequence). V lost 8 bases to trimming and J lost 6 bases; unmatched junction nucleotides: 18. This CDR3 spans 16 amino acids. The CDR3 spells CASLREPGQEPSEQYV. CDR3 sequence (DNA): TGTGCCAGCCTGAGAGAACCGGGACAGGAGCCCTCCGAGCAGTACGTC.

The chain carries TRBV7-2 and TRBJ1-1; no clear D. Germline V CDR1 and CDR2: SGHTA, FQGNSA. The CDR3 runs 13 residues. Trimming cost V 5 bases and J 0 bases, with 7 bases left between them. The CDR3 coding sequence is TGTGCCAGCAGCCTCTACATGAACACTGAAGCTTTCTTT. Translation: CASSLYMNTEAFF.

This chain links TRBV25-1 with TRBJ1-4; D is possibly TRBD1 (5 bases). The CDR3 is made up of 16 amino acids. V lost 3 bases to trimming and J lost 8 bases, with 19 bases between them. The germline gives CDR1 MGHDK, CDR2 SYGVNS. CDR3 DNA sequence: TGTGCCAGCAGTGAGGGAAGTTGGAGGGGCTCCGAAAAACTGTTTTTT. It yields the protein CASSEGSWRGSEKLFF.

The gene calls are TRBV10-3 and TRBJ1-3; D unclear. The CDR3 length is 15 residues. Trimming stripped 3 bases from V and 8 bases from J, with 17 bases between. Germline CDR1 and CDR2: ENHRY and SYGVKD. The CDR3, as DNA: TGTGCCATCAGTGACGCCCACTCAAGCGGCGACACCATATATTTT. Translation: CAISDAHSSGDTIYF.

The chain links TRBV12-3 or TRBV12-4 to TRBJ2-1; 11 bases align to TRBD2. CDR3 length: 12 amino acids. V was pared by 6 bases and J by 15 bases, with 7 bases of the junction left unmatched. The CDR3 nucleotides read TGTGCCAGCAGAACTAGCGGGGGCCCCTGGTTCTTC. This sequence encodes CASRTSGGPWFF.

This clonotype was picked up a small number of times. This chain's CDR3 is CARPPGQGSYEQYV. CDR3 sequence (DNA): TGTGCTAGGCCCCCGGGACAGGGATCATACGAGCAGTACGTC. The gene calls are TRBV12-5 and TRBJ2-7; 9 nucleotides line up with TRBD1. This CDR3 has 14 residues. In germline, CDR1 is LGHNT, CDR2 FRNRAP. With 9 bases clipped from V and 4 bases from J, the junction kept 10 bases outside the gene matches.

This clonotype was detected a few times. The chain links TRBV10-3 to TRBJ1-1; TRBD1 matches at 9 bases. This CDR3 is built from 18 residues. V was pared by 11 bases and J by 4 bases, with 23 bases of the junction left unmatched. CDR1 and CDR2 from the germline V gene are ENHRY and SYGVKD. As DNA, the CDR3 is TGTGCCTCGACGGGACAGGGTCTCGGGGGGAGTTTCGGCACTGAAGCTTTCTTT. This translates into CASTGQGLGGSFGTEAFF.

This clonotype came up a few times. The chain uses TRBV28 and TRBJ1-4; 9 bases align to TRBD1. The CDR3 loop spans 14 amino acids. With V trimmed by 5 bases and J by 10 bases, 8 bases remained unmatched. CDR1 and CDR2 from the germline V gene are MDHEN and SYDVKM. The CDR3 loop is CASSPGQGDGKLFF. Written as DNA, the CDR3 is TGTGCCAGCAGTCCGGGACAGGGAGATGGAAAACTGTTTTTT.

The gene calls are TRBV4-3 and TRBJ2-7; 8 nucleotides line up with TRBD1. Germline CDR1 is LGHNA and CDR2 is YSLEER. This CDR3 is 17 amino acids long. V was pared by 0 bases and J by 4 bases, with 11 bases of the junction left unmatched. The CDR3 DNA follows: TGCGCCAGCAGCCAAGATAGAGTATCAGGGGGCAATTACGAGCAGTACTTC. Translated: CASSQDRVSGGNYEQYF.

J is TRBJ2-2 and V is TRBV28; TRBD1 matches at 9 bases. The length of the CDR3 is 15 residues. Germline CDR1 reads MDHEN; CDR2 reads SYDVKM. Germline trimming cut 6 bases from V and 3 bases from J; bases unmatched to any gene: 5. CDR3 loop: CASSARDRDTGELFF. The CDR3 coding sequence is TGTGCCAGCAGCGCCCGGGACAGGGACACCGGGGAGCTGTTTTTT. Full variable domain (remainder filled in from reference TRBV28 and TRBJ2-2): DVKVTQSSRYLVKRTGEKVFLECVQDMDHENMFWYRQDPGLGLRLIYFSYDVKMKEKGDIPEGYSVSREKKERFSLILESASTNQTSMYLCASSARDRDTGELFFGEGSRLTVL.

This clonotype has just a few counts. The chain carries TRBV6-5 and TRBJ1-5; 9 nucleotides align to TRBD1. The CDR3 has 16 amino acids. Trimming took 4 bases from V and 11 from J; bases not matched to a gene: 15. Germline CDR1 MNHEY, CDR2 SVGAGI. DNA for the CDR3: TGTGCCAGCAGTTCCCTCGGGACAGGGCAGGAGGGGGCCCAGCATTTT. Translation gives CASSSLGTGQEGAQHF.

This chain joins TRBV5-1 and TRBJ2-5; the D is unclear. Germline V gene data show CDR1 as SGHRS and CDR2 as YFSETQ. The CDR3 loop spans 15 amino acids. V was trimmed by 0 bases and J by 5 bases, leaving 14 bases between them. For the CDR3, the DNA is TGCGCCAGCAGCTTGGGAATAGGCGGCCTGGAGACCCAGTACTTC. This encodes CASSLGIGGLETQYF.

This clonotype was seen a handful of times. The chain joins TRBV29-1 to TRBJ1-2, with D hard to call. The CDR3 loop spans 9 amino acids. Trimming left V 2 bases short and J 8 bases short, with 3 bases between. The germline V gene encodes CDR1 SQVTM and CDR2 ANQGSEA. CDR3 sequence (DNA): TGCAGCGTTGAATTGGGCTACACCTTC. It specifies CSVELGYTF.

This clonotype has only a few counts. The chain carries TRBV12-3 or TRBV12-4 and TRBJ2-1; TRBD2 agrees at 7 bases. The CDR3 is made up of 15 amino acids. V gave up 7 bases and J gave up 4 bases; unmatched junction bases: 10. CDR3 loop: CASTRESGAYNEQFF. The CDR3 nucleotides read TGTGCCAGCACCCGGGAAAGCGGGGCTTACAATGAGCAGTTCTTC.

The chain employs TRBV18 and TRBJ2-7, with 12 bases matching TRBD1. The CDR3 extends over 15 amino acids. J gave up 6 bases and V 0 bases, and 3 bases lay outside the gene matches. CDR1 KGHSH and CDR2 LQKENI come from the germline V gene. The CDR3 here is CASSPPGQGAGEQYF. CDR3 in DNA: TGTGCCAGCTCACCACCGGGACAGGGGGCTGGCGAGCAGTACTTC.

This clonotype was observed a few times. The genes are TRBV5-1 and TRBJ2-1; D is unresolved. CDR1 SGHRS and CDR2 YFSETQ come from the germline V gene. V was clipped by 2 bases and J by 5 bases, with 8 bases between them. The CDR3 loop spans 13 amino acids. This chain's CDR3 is CASSFSRNNEQFF. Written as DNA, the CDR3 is TGCGCCAGCAGCTTTTCCAGGAACAATGAGCAGTTCTTC.

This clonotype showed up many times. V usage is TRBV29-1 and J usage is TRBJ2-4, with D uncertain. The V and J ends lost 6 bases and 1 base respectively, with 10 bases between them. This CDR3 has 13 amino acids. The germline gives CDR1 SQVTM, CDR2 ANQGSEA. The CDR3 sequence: CSVGYAAKNIQYF. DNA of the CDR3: TGCAGCGTGGGATACGCGGCCAAAAACATTCAGTACTTC.

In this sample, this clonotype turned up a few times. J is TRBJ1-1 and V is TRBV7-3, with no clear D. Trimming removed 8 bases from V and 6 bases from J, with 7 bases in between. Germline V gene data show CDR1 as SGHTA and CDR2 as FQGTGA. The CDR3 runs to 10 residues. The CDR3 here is CASPEAEAFF. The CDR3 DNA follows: TGTGCCAGCCCGGAAGCTGAAGCTTTCTTT.

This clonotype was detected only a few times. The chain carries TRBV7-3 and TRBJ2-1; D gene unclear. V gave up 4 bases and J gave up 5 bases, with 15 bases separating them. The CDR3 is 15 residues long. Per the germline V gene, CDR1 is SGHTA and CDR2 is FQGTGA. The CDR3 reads CASSSFGKQDNEQFF. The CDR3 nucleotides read TGTGCCAGCAGCTCGTTCGGAAAGCAAGACAATGAGCAGTTCTTC.

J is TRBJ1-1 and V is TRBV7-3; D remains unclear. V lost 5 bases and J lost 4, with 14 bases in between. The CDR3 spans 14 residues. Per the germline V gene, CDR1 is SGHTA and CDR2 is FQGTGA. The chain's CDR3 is CASSPTPRRTEAFF. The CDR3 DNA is TGTGCCAGCAGCCCGACGCCGCGCCGCACTGAAGCTTTCTTT.

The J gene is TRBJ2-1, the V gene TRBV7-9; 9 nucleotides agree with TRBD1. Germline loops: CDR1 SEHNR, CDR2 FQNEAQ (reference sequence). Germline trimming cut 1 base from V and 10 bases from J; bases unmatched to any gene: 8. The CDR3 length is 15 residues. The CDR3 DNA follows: TGTGCCAGCAGCTTAGGAGGGACAGGGAGAGGCGAGCAGTTCTTC. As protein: CASSLGGTGRGEQFF.

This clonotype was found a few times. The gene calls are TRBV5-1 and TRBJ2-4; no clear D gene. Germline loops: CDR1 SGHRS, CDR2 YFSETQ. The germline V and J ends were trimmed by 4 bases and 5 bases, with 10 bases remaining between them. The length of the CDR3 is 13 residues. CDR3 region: CASSVDAQNIQYF. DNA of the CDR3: TGCGCCAGCAGCGTGGACGCCCAAAACATTCAGTACTTC. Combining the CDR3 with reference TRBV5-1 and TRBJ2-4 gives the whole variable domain KAGVTQTPRYLIKTRGQQVTLSCSPISGHRSVSWYQQTPGQGLQFLFEYFSETQRNKGNFPGRFSGRQFSNSRSEMNVSTLELGDSALYLCASSVDAQNIQYFGAGTRLSVL.

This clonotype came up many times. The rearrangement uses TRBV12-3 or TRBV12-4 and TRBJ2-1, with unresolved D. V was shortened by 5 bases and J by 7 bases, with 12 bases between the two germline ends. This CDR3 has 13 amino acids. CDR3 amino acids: CASSQEDGNEQFF. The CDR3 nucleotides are TGTGCCAGCAGTCAAGAGGACGGGAATGAGCAGTTCTTC.

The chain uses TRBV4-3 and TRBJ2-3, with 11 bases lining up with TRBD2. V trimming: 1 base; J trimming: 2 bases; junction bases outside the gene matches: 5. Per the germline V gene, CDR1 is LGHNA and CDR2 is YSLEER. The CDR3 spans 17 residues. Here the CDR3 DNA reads TGCGCCAGCAGCCAAGGGGGGACTAGCGGATTCACAGATACGCAGTATTTT. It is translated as CASSQGGTSGFTDTQYF.

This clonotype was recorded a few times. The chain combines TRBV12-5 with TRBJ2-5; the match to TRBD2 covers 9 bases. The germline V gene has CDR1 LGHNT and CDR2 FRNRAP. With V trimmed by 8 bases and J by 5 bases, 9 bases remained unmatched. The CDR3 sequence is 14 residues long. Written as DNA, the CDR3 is TGTGCTAGTTCCCCCGGGACTAGCAGGGAGACCCAGTACTTC. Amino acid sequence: CASSPGTSRETQYF.

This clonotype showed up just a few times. This chain's CDR3 is CASSQDPPQNGGTQYF. The CDR3 DNA sequence: TGCGCCAGCAGCCAAGATCCCCCGCAAAACGGTGGGACGCAGTATTTT. This chain joins TRBV4-3 and TRBJ2-3; D ambiguous. V lost 0 bases and J 9 bases, leaving 19 bases between the germline ends. Per the germline V gene, CDR1 is LGHNA and CDR2 is YSLEER. CDR3 length: 16 amino acids.

The CDR3 is CASSQAPTGVPGELFF. The CDR3 nucleotides read TGTGCCAGCAGCCAAGCCCCGACAGGGGTTCCCGGGGAGCTGTTTTTT. The chain combines TRBV7-9 with TRBJ2-2, with 8 bases identical to TRBD1. Germline loops: CDR1 SEHNR, CDR2 FQNEAQ (reference sequence). This CDR3 is 16 amino acids long. V shed 5 bases and J 6 bases; nucleotides not matched to a gene: 11.